The entry that follows covers one T cell receptor beta chain sequence. Its antigen is unidentified. This record belongs to a study of T cell repertoires in cytomegalovirus infection. Background on the study: Indications of both CMV infection and matching HLA type were provided by public TCR beta signatures.

Findings and limits, study-wide: Ex vivo, HLA-C-restricted CMV-specific TCR beta clonotypes prevailed over the rest of the response.

TCRdb re-derived calls from the reads in MiXCR, one entry per CDR3 protein. Here the sample spans some 150,000 distinct CDR3 sequences, around 32% being singletons. Germline values: CDR1 SNHLY, CDR2 FYNNEI. Trimming took off 2 bases at V and 5 bases at J, with 13 bases between the two ends. The length of the CDR3 is 14 residues. The source of this sequence is a human donor in good health (CMV status not recorded). Some clones in this sample may be carry-over from other donors' samples. Sequenced material: CD8+ T cells from cultured PBMCs, taken from culture after CMV antigen stimulation. This chain uses TRBV2 with TRBJ2-7; D remains ambiguous. Here the CDR3 reads CASSESNRPDEQYF. DNA of the CDR3: TGTGCCAGCAGTGAATCCAACCGGCCGGACGAGCAGTACTTC. Drawing the rest from reference TRBV2 and TRBJ2-7, the complete variable domain is EPEVTQTPSHQVTQMGQEVILRCVPISNHLYFYWYRQILGQKVEFLVSFYNNEISEKSEIFDDQFSVERPDGSNFTLKIRSTKLEDSAMYFCASSESNRPDEQYFGPGTRLTVT.